These 22 T cell receptor beta chains were all obtained from the same sample, sequenced in a study of blood T cells in healthy people across ages. A second PCR of about 7 to 12 cycles used a sample-barcoded 5' primer and a J-beta primer mix. Via MiXCR, TCRdb re-called the 5' RACE reads, giving one row per CDR3 protein. The sample has hundreds of thousands of distinct CDR3 sequences; approximately 25% are singletons. The same sample was also studied in work on T cells of mothers and their children.

The sample consisted of blood. The receptors come from a boy between 10 and 17 years old in good health.

This chain joins TRBV19 and TRBJ2-7; D might be TRBD1 or TRBD2, each matching 6 bases. CDR3 size: 14 residues. The V end was cut by 1 base, the J end by 3 bases, with 10 bases between. Germline CDR1 reads LNHDA; CDR2 reads SQIVND (reference sequence). The CDR3 sequence is CASSIAGEVYEQYF. The CDR3 nucleotides are TGTGCCAGTAGTATAGCAGGGGAGGTCTACGAGCAGTACTTC.

This chain joins TRBV6-8 and TRBJ2-1; 14 bases align to TRBD2. CDR1 is MNHGY, CDR2 SAAAGT, per germline. V was clipped by 6 bases and J by 8 bases; unmatched bases: 9. The CDR3 has 16 residues. The CDR3 DNA sequence: TGTGCCAGCAGCCGAAAGACTAGCGGGGGGGCCGATGAGCAGTTCTTC. This translates into CASSRKTSGGADEQFF.

The table lists this clonotype with a few counts. The CDR3 DNA is TGCGCCAGCAGCCAAGAGGGACTAGCGGGAGGAGAGACCCAGTACTTC. As protein: CASSQEGLAGGETQYF. The chain has TRBV4-1 and TRBJ2-5; 15 bases agree with TRBD2. The germline CDR1 and CDR2 sequences are MGHRA and YSYEKL. The CDR3 covers 16 residues. Trimming at V came to 0 bases and at J to 4 bases, leaving 0 bases not matched to a gene.

The chain joins TRBV21-1 to TRBJ2-5. TRBV21-1 is annotated as a pseudogene. This CDR3 is 15 amino acids long. CDR3 sequence: CASSLTDLYQETQYF. The DNA for the CDR3 is TGTGCCAGCAGCTTGACGGACCTATACCAAGAGACCCAGTACTTC.

This clonotype was observed a handful of times. The chain combines TRBV4-3 with TRBJ2-3; D possibly corresponds to TRBD2 (5 bases). V was cut by 1 base and J by 1 base, with 6 bases left in between. Looked up from germline, CDR1 is LGHNA and CDR2 is YSLEER. This CDR3 contains 14 residues. The CDR3 DNA reads as TGCGCCAGCAGCCAAGTACTAGGCACAGATACGCAGTATTTT. Protein sequence: CASSQVLGTDTQYF.

A few counts support this clonotype. The chain couples TRBV29-1 to TRBJ2-5, with 12 positions matching TRBD1. Germline V gene sequence: CDR1 SQVTM, CDR2 ANQGSEA. The trim removed 3 bases at V and 5 bases at J, leaving 7 bases unmatched. The CDR3 spans 15 residues. Here the CDR3 reads CSVDPGQGAGETQYF. The CDR3 region has the DNA TGCAGCGTTGATCCGGGACAGGGGGCTGGGGAGACCCAGTACTTC.

The rearrangement joins TRBV24-1 to TRBJ2-5; 10 bases fit TRBD1. In germline, CDR1 is KGHDR, CDR2 SFDVKD. The length of the CDR3 is 16 residues. With 3 bases clipped from V and 5 bases from J, the junction kept 8 bases outside the gene matches. CDR3 bases: TGTGCCACCAGTGATACCCGGGGACAGGGGTTTGAGACCCAGTACTTC. Translating gives CATSDTRGQGFETQYF.

This clonotype was picked up a small number of times. The chain recombines TRBV7-9 with TRBJ2-1; 13 positions agree with TRBD2. The germline gives CDR1 SEHNR, CDR2 FQNEAQ (reference sequence). The V gene end was trimmed by 4 bases and the J gene end by 5 bases; junction bases not matched to a gene: 14. The CDR3 covers 19 residues. CDR3 protein: CASSSVGLAGKGSHNEQFF. The CDR3 region has the DNA TGTGCCAGCAGCTCAGTGGGACTAGCGGGAAAGGGATCCCACAATGAGCAGTTCTTC. Using reference TRBV7-9 and TRBJ2-1 for the parts outside the CDR3, the full variable domain is DTGVSQNPRHKITKRGQNVTFRCDPISEHNRLYWYRQTLGQGPEFLTYFQNEAQLEKSRLLSDRFSAERPKGSFSTLEIQRTEQGDSAMYLCASSSVGLAGKGSHNEQFFGPGTRLTVL.

This clonotype was found a few times. The chain recombines TRBV5-1 with TRBJ2-7, with 10 bases matching TRBD1. The CDR3 sequence is 14 residues long. J gave up 5 bases and V 0 bases, and 2 bases lay outside the gene matches. The germline V gene has CDR1 SGHRS and CDR2 YFSETQ. CDR3 DNA: TGCGCCAGCAGCTTGGAGACAGGGGGCGACGAGCAGTACTTC. Translated, it gives CASSLETGGDEQYF.

The chain couples TRBV12-3 or TRBV12-4 to TRBJ1-5; D is perhaps TRBD1 (6 bases). This CDR3 is built from 15 residues. V was cut by 8 bases and J by 2 bases, with 16 bases left in between. CDR3 in DNA: TGTGCCAGCCGGCCCCAGGGGCCGCGCAATCAGCCCCAGCATTTT. It specifies CASRPQGPRNQPQHF.

This clonotype was seen only a few times. This chain links TRBV28 with TRBJ1-2, with D tentatively TRBD1 (5 bases). V lost 1 base and J 2 bases, leaving 11 bases between the germline ends. The CDR3 runs 15 residues. The V gene's germline CDR1 is MDHEN and CDR2 SYDVKM. The CDR3 nucleotides read TGTGCCAGCAGTTTATCGCGGGGGTTGAACTATGGCTACACCTTC. Translated, it gives CASSLSRGLNYGYTF.

The chain has TRBV27 and TRBJ2-7; a weak D match, TRBD2 (5 bases). Trimming left V 2 bases short and J 4 bases short, with 9 bases between. Looked up from germline, CDR1 is MNHEY and CDR2 is SMNVEV (reference sequence). CDR3 length equals 13 residues. For the CDR3, the DNA is TGTGCCAGCAGTTTAGCTAGCAGATACGAGCAGTACTTC. This codes for CASSLASRYEQYF.

This clonotype was seen a single time. The chain employs TRBV2 and TRBJ1-1; D is uncertain. The CDR3 runs 13 residues. Trimming stripped 6 bases from V and 1 base from J, with 9 bases between. Per germline, CDR1 SNHLY and CDR2 FYNNEI. The CDR3 here is CASRPLPNTEAFF. The CDR3 bases are TGTGCCAGCAGGCCCCTCCCGAACACTGAAGCTTTCTTT.

The J gene is TRBJ2-3, the V gene TRBV20-1; D not certain. The CDR3 length is 12 residues. The V gene lost 5 bases and the J gene lost 2 bases, with 8 bases spanning the gap. CDR1 is DFQATT and CDR2 is SNEGSKA in the germline V gene (reference sequence). The CDR3 reads CSAYKYTDTQYF. The CDR3 DNA sequence: TGCAGTGCTTACAAGTACACAGATACGCAGTATTTT.

The chain recombines TRBV6-2 or TRBV6-3 with TRBJ2-2; 10 positions match TRBD1. After removal of 6 bases from V and 1 base from J, the junction contained 5 bases not matched to a gene. The germline V gene encodes CDR1 MNHEY and CDR2 SVGEGT. The CDR3 consists of 16 residues. The CDR3 sequence is CASSLRTGGNTGELFF. DNA of the CDR3: TGTGCCAGCAGCCTTCGGACAGGGGGGAACACCGGGGAGCTGTTTTTT.

This chain connects TRBV6-2 or TRBV6-3 to TRBJ2-7; tentatively, D is TRBD2 (5 bases). Per germline, CDR1 MNHEY and CDR2 SVGEGT. The CDR3 runs 14 residues. The germline V and J ends were trimmed by 2 bases and 1 base, with 9 bases remaining between them. The CDR3 DNA is TGTGCCAGCAGTTACGTACTAGGTTCCTACGAGCAGTACTTC. Translating gives CASSYVLGSYEQYF.

This chain links TRBV20-1 with TRBJ2-5; 13 nucleotides line up with TRBD2. The germline V gene encodes CDR1 DFQATT and CDR2 SNEGSKA (reference sequence). J was trimmed by 4 bases and V by 2 bases; bases with no gene match: 10. CDR3 length: 17 amino acids. The CDR3 DNA reads TGCAGTGCTAGACGACGAGGACTAGCGGGAGTTCGAGAGACCCAGTACTTC. Translated: CSARRRGLAGVRETQYF.

There are a few counts of this clonotype. The chain employs TRBV28 and TRBJ2-7; 10 nucleotides match TRBD2. This CDR3 has 15 residues. J gave up 3 bases and V 5 bases, and 7 bases lay outside the gene matches. Germline CDR1 reads MDHEN; CDR2 reads SYDVKM. The CDR3, as DNA: TGTGCCAGCAGTGCCCGGACTAGCGGATACTACGAGCAGTACTTC. The encoded protein is CASSARTSGYYEQYF.

Concerning this clonotype itself: The junction and the germline gene differ at one end; a read error may be behind it. This sequence joins TRBV28 and TRBJ2-7; 7 nucleotides align to TRBD2. Germline V gene data show CDR1 as MDHEN and CDR2 as SYDVKM. The CDR3 spans 14 residues. CDR3 residues: CASIRLAPSYGQYF. Here the CDR3 DNA reads TGTGCCAGCATCCGACTAGCTCCATCCTACGGGCAGTACTTC.

This clonotype turned up a few times. The CDR3 DNA sequence: TGTGCCAGCAGACCACACGGAACAGGCCCTGAAGCTTTCTTT. Residues: CASRPHGTGPEAFF. The rearrangement uses TRBV28 and TRBJ1-1; D might be TRBD1 (5 bases). The ends were cut back, 6 bases at V and 6 bases at J, with 17 bases in the middle. Germline V gives CDR1 MDHEN, CDR2 SYDVKM. This CDR3 spans 14 amino acids.

This clonotype was seen a handful of times. An end of the junction differs from the germline gene, which may be a read error. The chain couples TRBV20-1 to TRBJ1-6, with D possibly TRBD1 on 6 matching bases. The CDR3 consists of 15 residues. The germline V gene has CDR1 DFQATT and CDR2 SNEGSKA (reference sequence). The CDR3 coding sequence is TGCAGCGCTAGCAGGGGCCCAAATAGCAATTCACCCCTCCACTTT. Translation: CSASRGPNSNSPLHF.

This clonotype was counted between two and nine times. The rearrangement links TRBV11-2 to TRBJ1-4, with TRBD1 matching over 7 bases. V shed 1 base, J shed 7 bases, and the junction held 6 bases outside the gene matches. CDR3 length: 15 residues. The germline V gene encodes CDR1 SGHAT and CDR2 FQNNGV. CDR3 DNA: TGTGCCAGCAGCTTAGTCGCGCAGGGGGTTGAAAAACTGTTTTTT. This translates into CASSLVAQGVEKLFF.